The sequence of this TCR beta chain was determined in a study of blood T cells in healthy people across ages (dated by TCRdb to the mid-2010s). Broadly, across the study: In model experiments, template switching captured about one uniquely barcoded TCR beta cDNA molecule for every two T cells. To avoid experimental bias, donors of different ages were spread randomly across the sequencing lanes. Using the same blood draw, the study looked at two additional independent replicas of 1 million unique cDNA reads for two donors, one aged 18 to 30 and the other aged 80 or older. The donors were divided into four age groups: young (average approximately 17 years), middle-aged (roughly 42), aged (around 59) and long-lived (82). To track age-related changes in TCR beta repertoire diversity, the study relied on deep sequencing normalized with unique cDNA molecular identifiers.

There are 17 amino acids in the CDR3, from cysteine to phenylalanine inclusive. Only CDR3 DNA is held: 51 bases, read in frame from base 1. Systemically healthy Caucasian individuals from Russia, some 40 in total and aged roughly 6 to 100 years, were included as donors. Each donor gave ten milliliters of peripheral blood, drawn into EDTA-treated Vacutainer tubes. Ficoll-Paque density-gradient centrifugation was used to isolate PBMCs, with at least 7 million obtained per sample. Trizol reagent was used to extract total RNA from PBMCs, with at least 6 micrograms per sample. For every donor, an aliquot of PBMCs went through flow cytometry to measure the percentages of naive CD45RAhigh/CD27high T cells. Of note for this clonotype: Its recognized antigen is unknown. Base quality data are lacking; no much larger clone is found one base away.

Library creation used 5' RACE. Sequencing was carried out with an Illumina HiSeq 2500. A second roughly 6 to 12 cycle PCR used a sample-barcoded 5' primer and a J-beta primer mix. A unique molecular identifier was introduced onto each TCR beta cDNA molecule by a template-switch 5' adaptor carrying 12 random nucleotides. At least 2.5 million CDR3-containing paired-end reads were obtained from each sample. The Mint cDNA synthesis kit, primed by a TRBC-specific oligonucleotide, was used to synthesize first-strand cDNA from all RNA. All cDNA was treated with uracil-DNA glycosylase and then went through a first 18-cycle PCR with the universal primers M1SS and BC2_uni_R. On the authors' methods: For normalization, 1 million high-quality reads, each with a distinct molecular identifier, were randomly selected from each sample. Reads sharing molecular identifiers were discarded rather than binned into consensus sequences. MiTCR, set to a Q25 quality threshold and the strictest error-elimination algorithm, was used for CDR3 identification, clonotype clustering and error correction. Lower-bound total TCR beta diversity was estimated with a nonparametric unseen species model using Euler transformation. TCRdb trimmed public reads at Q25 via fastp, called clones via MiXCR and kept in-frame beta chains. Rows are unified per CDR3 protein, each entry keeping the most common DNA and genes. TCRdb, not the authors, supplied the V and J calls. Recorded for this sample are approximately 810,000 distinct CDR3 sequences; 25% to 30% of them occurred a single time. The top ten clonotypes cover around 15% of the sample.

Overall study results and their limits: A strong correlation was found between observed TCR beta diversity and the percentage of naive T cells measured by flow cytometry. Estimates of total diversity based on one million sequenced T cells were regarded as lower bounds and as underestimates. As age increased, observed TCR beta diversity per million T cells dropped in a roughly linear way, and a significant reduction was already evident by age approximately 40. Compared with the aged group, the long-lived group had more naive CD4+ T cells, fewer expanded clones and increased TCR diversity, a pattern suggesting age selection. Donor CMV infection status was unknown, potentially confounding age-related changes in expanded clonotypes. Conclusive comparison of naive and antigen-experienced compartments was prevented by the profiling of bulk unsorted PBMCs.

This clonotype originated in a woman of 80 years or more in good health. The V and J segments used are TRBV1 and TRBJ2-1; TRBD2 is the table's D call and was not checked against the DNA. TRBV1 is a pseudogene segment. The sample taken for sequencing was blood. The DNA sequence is TGCACCAGCAGGCTTGGGACTAGCGGGGGGATCTACAATGAGCAGTTCTTC. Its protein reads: CTSRLGTSGGIYNEQFF.